This TCR beta chain was found in a study of CD8 T cells in ankylosing spondylitis. CDR3 size: 13 residues. Germline V CDR1 and CDR2: SNHLY, FYNNEI. With 5 bases removed from V and 6 bases from J, the gap between germline ends came to 11 bases. Generation of TCR beta libraries employed quantitative 5'-RACE incorporating molecular barcodes. TCRdb redid the calling of the 5' RACE reads with MiXCR, one entry per CDR3 protein. The sample carries 700,000 to 1,000,000 distinct CDR3 sequences, about 10% recorded once. As concerns this clonotype: Its specificity is not known.

Broader study findings: The clones that were linked to disease were reported to be significantly enriched in matched synovial fluid samples from ankylosing spondylitis patients. Apparently characteristic of ankylosing spondylitis blood was a TCR beta motif (about 8 highly homologous variants). A CD8+ phenotype characterized the disease-linked clones, which were relatively rare in peripheral blood.

Sequencing was done on a sample of blood, either unsorted or a sorted T cell fraction (not recorded which). V is TRBV2 and J is TRBJ2-1; unclear D gene. The receptor comes from a male donor with ankylosing spondylitis. CDR3 protein: CASSPDVSNEQFF. Written as DNA, the CDR3 is TGTGCCAGCAGTCCCGATGTCAGCAATGAGCAGTTCTTC.